The TCR beta chain under discussion was sequenced for a study of cytomegalovirus exposure and HLA in healthy donors. The germline V gene has CDR1 ENHRY and CDR2 SYGVKD. The CDR3 length is 14 residues. With 6 bases clipped from V and 0 bases from J, the junction kept 3 bases outside the gene matches. A multiplex PCR was run with 60 Vbeta primers and 13 Jbeta primers. Generated by immunoSEQ multiplex PCR, the TCRdb table keeps only in-frame clones and is missing some. This listing includes 40,000 or so clones. The chain links TRBV10-3 to TRBJ2-7, with TRBD1 identical over 9 bases. This receptor was taken from a male donor in good health and CMV-seronegative. Sequenced sample: PBMCs. CDR3 region: CAIRGTGSSYEQYF. The DNA for the CDR3 is TGTGCCATCAGAGGGACAGGGAGCTCCTACGAGCAGTACTTC.